This note documents a single T cell receptor (beta chain) sequence. Its recognized antigen is unknown. The sample holds no much larger clone one base away, and base qualities are not on file. This specimen comes from a study of cytomegalovirus exposure and HLA in healthy donors (dated by TCRdb to the late 2010s). With regard to the full study: According to a later analysis, the 100 to 150 validation repertoires were produced on the same platform as the 700 or so repertoires of the first cohort. In addition to the first cohort of around 670 subjects, a separate validation cohort of 130 or so different subjects was used. The study was designed to test whether signatures of past pathogen exposure could be identified by cataloging public T cell receptors. The study combined high-throughput TCR immunosequencing, statistical association of individual TCRs with disease status, and machine learning to predict cytomegalovirus infection status.

Separate from the approximately 690-subject first cohort, the validation cohort of about 130 subjects was the group to which the donors belonged. Libraries were constructed by the immunoSEQ multiplex PCR assay. The authors processed their data as follows. A statistical classification framework was built for diagnosing cytomegalovirus status from the catalog of TCR beta chain sequences. TCRdb obtained this table from immuneACCESS and retained in-frame rearrangements with V and J assigned. These tables miss some clones; where compared with another copy, unresolved V genes account for less than half of the shortfall, and the remainder is unexplained. For V, J and clone size, that table is used; D and trimming come from the DNA. The sample data list 60,000 to 90,000 clones, and about 82% of these were observed just once. About 3% of the sample belongs to the ten largest clones. General findings and caveats noted by the study authors: According to the authors, the approach could potentially be generalized to other disease states and immunological phenotypes. The study listed approximately 160 TCR beta chains as associated with cytomegalovirus. Of the cluster scores, about 94% were above 0 in a later analysis, which found that TCRs clustered in the first cohort also tended to co-occur in the 130 or so validation repertoires. The classifier was reported to diagnose cytomegalovirus status with high specificity and sensitivity in both the original cohort and the validation cohort. A later analysis lacked HLA typing for the validation cohort, so it scored co-occurrence in that cohort across all 120 or so repertoires. While some public TCRs were present in many individuals, most TCR sequences turned up only very rarely across donors. Three of the identified cytomegalovirus-associated TCR beta chains were confirmed in vitro to be specific for cytomegalovirus antigens.

Trimmed from V: 0 bases; trimmed from J: 3 bases; junction bases lacking a gene match: 2. From a lookup of the germline V gene, CDR1 and CDR2 are SGHDT and YYEEEE. Counted from cysteine to phenylalanine, this CDR3 has 15 amino acids. Only the CDR3 DNA stays, 45 bases, in frame from base 1. The clonotype was recovered from a man aged 30 to 39 in good health and CMV-seronegative. This chain is built from TRBV5-6 and TRBJ2-1, with TRBD2 matching 8 junction bases. The material sequenced was PBMCs. The CDR3 protein is CASSLGTSLYNEQFF. The nucleotides are TGTGCCAGCAGCTTGGGGACTAGCCTCTACAATGAGCAGTTCTTC. The CDR3, completed at both ends by the reference TRBV5-6 and TRBJ2-1 genes, gives the full variable domain DAGVTQSPTHLIKTRGQQVTLRCSPKSGHDTVSWYQQALGQGPQFIFQYYEEEERQRGNFPDRFSGHQFPNYSSELNVNALLLGDSALYLCASSLGTSLYNEQFFGPGTRLTVL.